The 10 T cell receptor beta chains presented below share a single source sample, sequenced in a study of OX40 agonist ivuxolimab in advanced cancers. The table came from immunoSEQ multiplex PCR; TCRdb's copy has only in-frame clones and leaves some out. The sample consists of tens of thousands of clones, 85% to 95% of them appearing once. The sample consisted of CD4+ or CD8+ T cells sorted from blood, taken in a trial of the OX40 agonist ivuxolimab. These receptor sequences come from an adult with an advanced solid tumor such as melanoma, head and neck, liver or kidney cancer.

This chain joins TRBV2 and TRBJ2-7, with D perhaps matching TRBD2 (5 bases). Deletions cut 6 bases from V and 5 bases from J, with 14 bases between. Germline values: CDR1 SNHLY, CDR2 FYNNEI. This CDR3 is 13 amino acids long. In DNA, the CDR3 is TGTGCCAGCAGGGATCCGGGGAAACACGAGCAGTACTTC. As protein: CASRDPGKHEQYF.

J is TRBJ2-2 and V is TRBV29-1; 9 bases match TRBD2. The V and J ends lost 7 bases and 3 bases, in that order; junction bases with no gene match: 6. The CDR3 length is 14 residues. Germline V CDR1 and CDR2: SQVTM, ANQGSEA. Here the CDR3 reads CSAATSGYTGELFF. In DNA form, the CDR3 reads TGCAGCGCTGCGACTAGCGGCTACACCGGGGAGCTGTTTTTT.

For the CDR3, the DNA is TGTGCCAGCAGCGGAGAAGCGGGAGGGGGAGGCCAAGAGACCCAGTACTTC. The encoded protein is CASSGEAGGGGQETQYF. V and J are TRBV13 and TRBJ2-5; 10 nucleotides match TRBD2. Germline loops: CDR1 PRHDT, CDR2 FYEKMQ (reference sequence). CDR3 length equals 17 residues. V dropped 5 bases and J dropped 1; count of bases not matched to a gene: 10.

V and J are TRBV13 and TRBJ2-3; possible D gene TRBD2, 6 bases. Germline assignment: CDR1 PRHDT and CDR2 FYEKMQ (reference sequence). The V end lost 5 bases, the J end lost 2 bases, and 17 bases lay between the germline ends. The CDR3 runs 16 residues. The CDR3 bases are TGTGCCAGCAGCGCCCCGGGAGTGGACTACACAGATACGCAGTATTTT. It translates to CASSAPGVDYTDTQYF.

The chain couples TRBV4-1 to TRBJ2-1; tentative D call: TRBD1 (5 bases). This CDR3 is 15 amino acids long. V dropped 1 base and J dropped 3 bases, with 10 bases sitting between them. Per the germline V gene, CDR1 is MGHRA and CDR2 is YSYEKL. CDR3 DNA: TGCGCCAGCAGCCAAGCGGAGACAGACTACAATGAGCAGTTCTTC. Its protein is CASSQAETDYNEQFF.

This clone was seen a single time. V and J are TRBV4-1 and TRBJ2-5, with D tentatively TRBD2 (5 bases). In germline, CDR1 is MGHRA, CDR2 YSYEKL. This CDR3 is 15 amino acids long. The V gene lost 0 bases and the J gene lost 5 bases, with 13 bases spanning the gap. CDR3 residues: CASSQDLEGPETQYF. Here the CDR3 DNA reads TGCGCCAGCAGCCAAGATCTCGAGGGCCCTGAGACCCAGTACTTC.

With regard to this clone: Distinct nucleotide sequences in the sample also encode this CDR3. This chain uses TRBV27 with TRBJ2-7; TRBD2 agrees at 9 bases. The ends lost 3 bases at V and 6 bases at J; junction bases unmatched: 6. Germline V CDR1 and CDR2: MNHEY, SMNVEV (reference sequence). There are 14 residues in the CDR3. CDR3 loop: CASSLGLASGEQYF. In DNA form, the CDR3 reads TGTGCCAGCAGTTTGGGACTAGCATCGGGCGAGCAGTACTTC.

Turning to this clone: Other nucleotide sequences in the sample specify the same CDR3. The chain uses TRBV7-9 and TRBJ2-7, with 8 nucleotides matching TRBD2. This CDR3 has 13 residues. V was pared by 5 bases and J by 6 bases, with 6 bases of the junction left unmatched. Germline V gene lookup returns CDR1 SEHNR and CDR2 FQNEAQ (reference sequence). The CDR3 loop is CASSPRTSREQYF. Here the CDR3 DNA reads TGTGCCAGCAGCCCACGGACTAGCCGCGAGCAGTACTTC.

V usage is TRBV11-1 and J usage is TRBJ2-2; perhaps TRBD2 as D (5 bases). The germline V gene encodes CDR1 SGHAT and CDR2 FQDESV (reference sequence). The CDR3 has 17 residues. V shed 3 bases and J shed 0 bases, with 14 bases lying between them. The CDR3 nucleotides are TGTGCCAGCAGCTTCTCGAGCGGATACGCGAACACCGGGGAGCTGTTTTTT. Its protein product is CASSFSSGYANTGELFF.

This chain uses TRBV27 with TRBJ2-1, with D perhaps matching TRBD1 (6 bases). Germline V CDR1 and CDR2: MNHEY, SMNVEV (reference sequence). V gave up 4 bases and J gave up 12 bases, with 19 bases separating them. CDR3 length: 14 amino acids. The CDR3 nucleotides read TGTGCCAGCAGTTCTGGGACATCGGGGTTCGGGCAGTTCTTC. This encodes CASSSGTSGFGQFF.